The clone carrying this T cell receptor beta chain showed up just a few times. Original handling: Counts of nucleated cells, estimated from reference gene primer amplification, were obtained. Only in-frame clones appear in the TCRdb table, and some are missing; sequencing was by immunoSEQ multiplex PCR. D and trimming were read from the DNA, whereas the V and J calls and clone size are those reported in that table. The data show 100,000 or so clones, with about four fifths seen just once and 3.5% to 5.5% held by the top ten. The sample comes from a study of blood T cell repertoires in COVID-19. Study-level background: PBMCs, B-cell-depleted T cells, or T cells provided the cDNA or gDNA that made up the material.

The CDR3 extends over 17 amino acids. The germline gives CDR1 LGHDT, CDR2 YNNKEL (reference sequence). Trimming shortened V by 0 bases and J by 0 bases, and 12 bases separated the two germline ends. Specimen: peripheral blood. This sequence joins TRBV3-1 (or the pseudogene TRBV3-2) and TRBJ1-3; D unclear. This TCR derives from a human donor in a cohort sampled during active COVID-19. In nucleotides, the CDR3 is TGTGCCAGCAGCCAAGATGTCAGTACTAGCTCTGGAAACACCATATATTTT. Encoded protein: CASSQDVSTSSGNTIYF.